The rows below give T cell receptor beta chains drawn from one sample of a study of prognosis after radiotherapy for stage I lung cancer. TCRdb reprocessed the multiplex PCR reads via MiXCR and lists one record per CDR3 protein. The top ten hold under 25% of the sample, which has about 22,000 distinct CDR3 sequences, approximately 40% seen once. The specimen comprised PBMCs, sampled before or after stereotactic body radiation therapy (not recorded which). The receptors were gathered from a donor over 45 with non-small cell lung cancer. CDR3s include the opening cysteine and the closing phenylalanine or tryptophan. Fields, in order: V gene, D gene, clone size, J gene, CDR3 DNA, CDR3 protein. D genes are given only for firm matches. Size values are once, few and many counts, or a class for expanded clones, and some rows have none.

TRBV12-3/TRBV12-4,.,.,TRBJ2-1,TGTGCCAGCACGAACTACAGTGGGGAGAGTGAGCAGTTCTTC,CASTNYSGESEQFF
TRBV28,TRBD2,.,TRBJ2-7,TGTGCCAGCAGTCCGACTAGCGGTAGGAATGTAAACTCCTACGAGCAGTACTTC,CASSPTSGRNVNSYEQYF
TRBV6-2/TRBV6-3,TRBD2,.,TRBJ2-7,TGTGCCAGCAGTGGAAGGACTAGCGGGAGTCTCGAGCAGTACTTC,CASSGRTSGSLEQYF
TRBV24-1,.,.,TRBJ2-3,TGTGCCACAAGTGCCCACATCGGGCTAGCTGGGACTAGCACAGATACGCAGTATTTT,CATSAHIGLAGTSTDTQYF
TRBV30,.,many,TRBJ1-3,TGTGCCGGCGACAGAGGAAACACCATATATTTT,CAGDRGNTIYF
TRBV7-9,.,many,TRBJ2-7,TGTGCCAGCAGCTTGAAGGACTACGAGCAGTACTTC,CASSLKDYEQYF
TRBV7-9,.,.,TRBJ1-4,TGTGCCAGCAGCCGAACCATTGGGGGGAATGAAAAACTGTTTTTT,CASSRTIGGNEKLFF
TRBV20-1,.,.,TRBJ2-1,TGCAGTGCCACAGACGGGACACCTTACAATGAGCAGTTCTTC,CSATDGTPYNEQFF
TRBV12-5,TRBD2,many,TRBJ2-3,TGTGCTAGTGGTGCTAGCGGGAACGCAGATACGCAGTATTTT,CASGASGNADTQYF
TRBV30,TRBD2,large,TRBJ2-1,TGTGCCTGGAGTGTAAAATCAGCGGGAAGTCAGGAGCAGTTCTTC,CAWSVKSAGSQEQFF
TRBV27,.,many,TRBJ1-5,TGTGCCAGCAGTCCGAGTGACATTGGACATCAGCCCCAGCATTTT,CASSPSDIGHQPQHF
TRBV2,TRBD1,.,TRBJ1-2,TGTGCCAGCAGGGGGAGCGGACAGGGACTTGGCTACACCTTC,CASRGSGQGLGYTF
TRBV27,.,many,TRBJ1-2,TGTGCCAGCAGTTTATTACAGGGCAGCCTCCGGGGCTACACCTTC,CASSLLQGSLRGYTF
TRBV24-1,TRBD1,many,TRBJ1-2,TGTGCCACCAGTGAAGGCGGGACAGGGGACCTCTACACCTTC,CATSEGGTGDLYTF
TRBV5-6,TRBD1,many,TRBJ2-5,TGTGCCAGCAGCTGGACAGGGGGCCCAGAGACCCAGTACTTC,CASSWTGGPETQYF
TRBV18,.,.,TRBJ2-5,TGTGCCAGCTCACCCCAAGGAGGGCTCCAAGAGACCCAGTACTTC,CASSPQGGLQETQYF
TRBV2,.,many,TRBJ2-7,TGTGCCAGCAGCGGCGGGCTGCCGGGGGAGCAGTACTTC,CASSGGLPGEQYF
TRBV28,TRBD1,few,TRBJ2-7,TGTGCCAGCTTGGGACAGGGTCTCTCCTACGAGCAGTACTTC,CASLGQGLSYEQYF
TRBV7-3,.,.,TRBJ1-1,TGTGCCAGCAGCTCTTTCTTGAACACTGAAGCTTTCTTT,CASSSFLNTEAFF
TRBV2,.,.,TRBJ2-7,TGTGCCAGCAGTGAGCAGGGATACCAGCAGTACTTC,CASSEQGYQQYF
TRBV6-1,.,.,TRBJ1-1,TGTGCCAGCAGTGTACTACTTCAGGGAGATGAAGCTTTCTTT,CASSVLLQGDEAFF
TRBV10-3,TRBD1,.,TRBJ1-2,TGTGCCATCAGTGAGGGACAGGGAGTCAATTATGGCTACACCTTC,CAISEGQGVNYGYTF
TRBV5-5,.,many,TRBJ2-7,TGTGCCAGCTCGAATGTGGGCGAGCAGTACTTC,CASSNVGEQYF
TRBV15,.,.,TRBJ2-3,TGTGCCACCAGCAGATTACAGGACGCCTCTCTAGTAGCGGTAGTAGGAGATACGCAGTATTTT,CATSRLQDASLVAVVGDTQYF
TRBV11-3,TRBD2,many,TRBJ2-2,TGTGCCAGCAGCTTTTATCCGGGAGGGCAAACCGGGGAGCTGTTTTTT,CASSFYPGGQTGELFF
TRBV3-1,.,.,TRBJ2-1,TGTGCCAGCAGCCAAGATAGGGTAGCGGAAACCTACAATGAGCAGTTCTTC,CASSQDRVAETYNEQFF
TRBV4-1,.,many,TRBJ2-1,TGCGCCAGCAGCCAAGAAGTCAGGGGATACAATGAGCAGTTCTTC,CASSQEVRGYNEQFF
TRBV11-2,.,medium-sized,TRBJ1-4,TGTGCCAGCAGCTTTCAGGGAGGAGGGGAAAAACTGTTTTTT,CASSFQGGGEKLFF
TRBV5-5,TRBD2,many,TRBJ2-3,TGTGCCAGCAGCTTGAAGGAAGGGGCGGGAGGCACAGATACGCAGTATTTT,CASSLKEGAGGTDTQYF
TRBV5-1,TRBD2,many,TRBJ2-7,TGCGCCAGCAGCTCCGGGGGGGGGGGCTACGAGCAGTACTTC,CASSSGGGGYEQYF
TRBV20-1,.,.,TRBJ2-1,TGCAGTGCTAGAGAAGCGAGACAGGACTACAATGAGCGGTTCTTC,CSAREARQDYNERFF
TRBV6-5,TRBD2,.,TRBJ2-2,TGTGCCAGCAGTTTATTGTTCTTCCGACTAGCGGAGAACACCGGGGAGCTGTTTTTT,CASSLLFFRLAENTGELFF
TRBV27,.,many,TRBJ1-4,TGTGCCAGCAGCTTTTTCGCCGCTCAGGGAGGTGAAAAACTGTTTTTT,CASSFFAAQGGEKLFF
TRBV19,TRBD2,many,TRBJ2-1,TGTGCCAGTAGAGCCGGGACTAGCGGACTGGGGGAGCAGTTCTTC,CASRAGTSGLGEQFF
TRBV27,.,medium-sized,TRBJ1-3,TGTGCCAGCAGTTTTAGAGGAGCCTCTGGAAACACCATATATTTT,CASSFRGASGNTIYF
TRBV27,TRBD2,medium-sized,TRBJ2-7,TGTGCCAGCAGTGCCCTACTAGCGGGTGCCTACGAGCAGTACTTC,CASSALLAGAYEQYF
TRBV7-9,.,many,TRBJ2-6,TGTGCCAGTTCTGGGGCCAACGTCCTGACTTTC,CASSGANVLTF
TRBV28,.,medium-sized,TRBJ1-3,TGTGCCAGCAGTGTACCGAACTCTGGAAACACCATATATTTT,CASSVPNSGNTIYF
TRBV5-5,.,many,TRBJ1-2,TGTGCCAGCAGCTGGGACATGAACTATGGCTACACCTTC,CASSWDMNYGYTF
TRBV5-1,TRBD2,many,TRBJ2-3,TGCGCCAGCAGCTTGGTTAGCGGGAGAGGCGCAGATACGCAGTATTTT,CASSLVSGRGADTQYF
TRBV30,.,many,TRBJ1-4,TGTGCCTGGAGTCCCGACAGGTTCGGTGAAAAACTGTTTTTT,CAWSPDRFGEKLFF
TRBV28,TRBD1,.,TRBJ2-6,TGTGCCAGCAGTCCACCCTCAGGGGGTGGGGCCAACGTCCTGACTTTC,CASSPPSGGGANVLTF
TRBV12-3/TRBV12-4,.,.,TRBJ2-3,TGTGCCAGCCTCATGGCTTTGGATACGCAGTATTTT,CASLMALDTQYF
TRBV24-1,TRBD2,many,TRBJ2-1,TGTGCCACCGGGCGGGAGGGCCGAGGCAATGAGCAGTTCTTC,CATGREGRGNEQFF
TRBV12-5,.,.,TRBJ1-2,TGTGCTAGTGCTTTGGGAACCCCGGAGGGTTGCTACACCTTC,CASALGTPEGCYTF
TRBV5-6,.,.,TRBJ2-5,TGTGCCAGCAGCTTTGAGGTACAAGAGACCCAGTACTTC,CASSFEVQETQYF
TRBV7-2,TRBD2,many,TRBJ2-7,TGTGCCAGCAGCTTTCGAGTAGCGGGAGGTGACGAGCAGTACTTC,CASSFRVAGGDEQYF
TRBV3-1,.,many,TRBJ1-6,TGTGCCAGCAGCCAGAAAGGCGGACAGACACCCCTCCACTTT,CASSQKGGQTPLHF
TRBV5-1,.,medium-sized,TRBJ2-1,TGCGCCAGCAGCTTGCGAGACATCTCTTTGGGCAATGAGCAGTTCTTC,CASSLRDISLGNEQFF
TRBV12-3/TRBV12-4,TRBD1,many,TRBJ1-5,TGTGCCAGCATGGGGCAGGGGGCAAGTCAGCCCCAGCATTTT,CASMGQGASQPQHF
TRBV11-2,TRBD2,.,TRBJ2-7,TGTGCCAGCAGCACAAGTCTGGGCGGGAGGGCAGAGCAGTACTTC,CASSTSLGGRAEQYF
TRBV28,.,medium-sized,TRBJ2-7,TGTGCCAGCAGTGACCTCTACGAGCAGTACTTC,CASSDLYEQYF
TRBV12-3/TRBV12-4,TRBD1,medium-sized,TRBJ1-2,TGTGCCAGCAGTTTCGGACAGGGGACCTATGGCTACACCTTC,CASSFGQGTYGYTF
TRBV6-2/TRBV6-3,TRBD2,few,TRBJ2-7,TGTGCCAGCAGTCTGATGACTAGCGGGAGGACCTACGAGCAGTACTTC,CASSLMTSGRTYEQYF
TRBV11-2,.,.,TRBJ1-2,TGTGCCAGCAGCCCAAAGGACATCCTCTATGTCTACACCTTC,CASSPKDILYVYTF
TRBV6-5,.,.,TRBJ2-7,TGTGCCAGCAGATACCTTGGCCACACTCTTTCATCCTCTTACTCCTACGAGCAATACTTC,CASRYLGHTLSSSYSYEQYF